One sample yielded the 2 T cell receptor beta chains listed below, sequenced in a study of cytomegalovirus exposure and HLA in healthy donors. The PCR made use of 60 Vbeta and 13 Jbeta primers. Repertoires were generated with immunoSEQ multiplex PCR, while TCRdb's copy carries only in-frame clones and drops some. Here the sample spans hundreds of thousands of clones, more than 85% being singletons. What was sequenced was PBMCs. The receptors were sampled from a woman between 18 and 29 years old in good health and CMV-seronegative.

The chain has TRBV9 and TRBJ1-2; D gene ambiguous. In germline, CDR1 is SGDLS, CDR2 YYNGEE. Trimming cost V 4 bases and J 4 bases, with 17 bases left between them. The CDR3 totals 15 residues. The CDR3 bases are TGTGCCAGCAGCTCCCGGACTCCGAAGACCTATGGCTACACCTTC. As protein: CASSSRTPKTYGYTF.

This chain uses TRBV10-2 with TRBJ1-2; 10 bases are shared with TRBD1. This CDR3 has 17 residues. Trimming at V came to 6 bases and at J to 8 bases, leaving 18 bases not matched to a gene. Germline V CDR1 and CDR2: WSHSY, SAAADI. The chain's CDR3 is CASRPAPRDRGSGGYTF. As DNA, the CDR3 is TGCGCCAGCAGGCCAGCCCCCCGGGACAGGGGATCGGGCGGCTACACCTTC.